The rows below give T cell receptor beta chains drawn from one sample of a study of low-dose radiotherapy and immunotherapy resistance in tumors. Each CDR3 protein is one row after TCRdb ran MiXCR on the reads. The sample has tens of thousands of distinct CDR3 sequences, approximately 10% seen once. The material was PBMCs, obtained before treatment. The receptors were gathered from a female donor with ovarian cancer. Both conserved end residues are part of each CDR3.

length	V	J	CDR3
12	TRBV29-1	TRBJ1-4	CSVVQDSEKLFF
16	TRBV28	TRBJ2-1	CASSQAGLAEYNEQFF
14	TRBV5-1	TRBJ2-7	CASSFGPGSGEQYF
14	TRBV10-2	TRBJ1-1	CASSETGGNTEAFF
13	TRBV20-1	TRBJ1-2	CSAVPGTGYGYTF
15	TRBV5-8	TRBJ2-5	CASSTNGRLQETQYF
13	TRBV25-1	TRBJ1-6	CASSVAGVSPLHF
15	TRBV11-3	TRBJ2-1	CASSGLAGSYNEQFF
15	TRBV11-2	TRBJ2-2	CASSFFAGDDGELFF
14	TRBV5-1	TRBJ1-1	CASSLGGPNTEAFF
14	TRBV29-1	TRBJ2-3	CSASREGSLDTQYF
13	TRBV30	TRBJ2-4	CAWTQGYQNIQYF
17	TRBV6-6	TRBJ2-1	CASSSPGGRGGYNEQFF
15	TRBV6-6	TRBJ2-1	CASSYSSTPGGEQFF
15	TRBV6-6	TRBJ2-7	CASSYSAGSSYEQYF
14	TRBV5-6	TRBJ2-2	CASSAGQGTGELFF
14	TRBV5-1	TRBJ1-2	CASSPGLEGYGYTF
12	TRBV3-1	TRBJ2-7	CASSQVWHEQYF
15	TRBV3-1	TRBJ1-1	CASSQDLAANTEAFF
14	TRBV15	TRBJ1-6	CATSSNRGNSPLHF
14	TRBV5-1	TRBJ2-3	CASSGGGPTDTQYF
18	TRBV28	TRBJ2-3	CASSFFSTRLRGADTQYF